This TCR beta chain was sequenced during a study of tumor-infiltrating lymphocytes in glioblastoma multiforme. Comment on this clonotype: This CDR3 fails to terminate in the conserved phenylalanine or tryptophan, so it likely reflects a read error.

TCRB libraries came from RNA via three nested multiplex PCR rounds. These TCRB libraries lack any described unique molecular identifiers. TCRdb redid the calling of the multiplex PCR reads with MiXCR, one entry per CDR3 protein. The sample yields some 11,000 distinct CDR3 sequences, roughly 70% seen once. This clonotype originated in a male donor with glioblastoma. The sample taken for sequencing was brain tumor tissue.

This CDR3 reads CASSQALGSTSTDTQYS. CDR3 bases: TGCGCCAGTAGCCAAGCCTTGGGCAGTACTAGCACAGATACGCAGTATTCT. The chain is built from TRBV4-1 and TRBJ2-3; D remains ambiguous. Per germline, CDR1 MGHRA and CDR2 YSYEKL. This CDR3 region has 17 residues.